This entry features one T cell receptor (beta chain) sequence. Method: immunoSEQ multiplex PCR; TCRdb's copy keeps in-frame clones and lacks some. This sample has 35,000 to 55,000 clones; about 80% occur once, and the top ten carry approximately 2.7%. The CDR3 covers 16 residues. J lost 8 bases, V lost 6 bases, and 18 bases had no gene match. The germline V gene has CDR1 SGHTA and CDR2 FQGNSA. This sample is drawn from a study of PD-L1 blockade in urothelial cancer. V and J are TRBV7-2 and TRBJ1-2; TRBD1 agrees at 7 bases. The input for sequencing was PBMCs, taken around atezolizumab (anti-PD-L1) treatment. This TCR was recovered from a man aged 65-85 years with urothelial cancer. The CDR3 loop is CASSSMPTSGGQGYTF. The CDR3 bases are TGTGCCAGCAGTTCTATGCCGACTTCAGGGGGTCAGGGCTACACCTTC.